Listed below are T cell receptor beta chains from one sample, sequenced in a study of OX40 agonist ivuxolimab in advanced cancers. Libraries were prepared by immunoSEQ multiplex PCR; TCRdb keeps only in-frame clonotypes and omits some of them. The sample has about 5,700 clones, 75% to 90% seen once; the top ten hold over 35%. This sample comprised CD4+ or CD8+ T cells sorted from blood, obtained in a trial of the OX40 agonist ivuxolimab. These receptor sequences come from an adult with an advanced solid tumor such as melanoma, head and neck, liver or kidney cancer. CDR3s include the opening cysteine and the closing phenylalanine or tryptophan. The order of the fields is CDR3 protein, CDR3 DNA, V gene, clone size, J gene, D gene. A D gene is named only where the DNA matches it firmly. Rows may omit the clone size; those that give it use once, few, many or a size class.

CDR3: CASSFLDRGYEQYF
DNA: TGTGCCAGCAGTTTTTTAGACAGGGGTTACGAGCAGTACTTC
V: TRBV27
size: .
J: TRBJ2-7
D: TRBD1

CDR3: CATSRIQGLETQYF
DNA: TGTGCCACCAGCAGAATACAGGGCTTGGAGACCCAGTACTTC
V: TRBV15
size: .
J: TRBJ2-5
D: .

CDR3: CASSEWRGSTSETQYF
DNA: TGTGCCAGCAGTGAATGGCGGGGATCGACTTCAGAGACCCAGTACTTC
V: TRBV2
size: .
J: TRBJ2-5
D: .

CDR3: CASSLGGTNTEAFF
DNA: TGTGCCAGCAGCTTGGGGGGGACAAACACTGAAGCTTTCTTT
V: TRBV5-5
size: .
J: TRBJ1-1
D: .

CDR3: CASRKASGANVLTF
DNA: TGTGCCAGCAGGAAGGCGTCTGGGGCCAACGTCCTGACTTTC
V: TRBV9
size: once
J: TRBJ2-6
D: .

CDR3: CASSLNDYYEQYF
DNA: TGTGCCAGCAGCTTGAACGACTACTACGAGCAGTACTTC
V: TRBV11-2
size: .
J: TRBJ2-7
D: .

CDR3: CASSPIDDRYEQYF
DNA: TGCGCCAGCAGCCCAATCGACGATAGGTACGAGCAGTACTTC
V: TRBV4-1
size: .
J: TRBJ2-7
D: .

CDR3: CASSLSAGTYEQYF
DNA: TGTGCCAGCAGTTTGAGCGCAGGGACCTACGAGCAGTACTTC
V: TRBV27
size: .
J: TRBJ2-7
D: .

CDR3: CASSLDGYPAFF
DNA: TGCGCCAGCAGCTTGGACGGGTATCCAGCTTTCTTT
V: TRBV5-1
size: .
J: TRBJ1-1
D: .

CDR3: CASSQDLGQVMNTEAFF
DNA: TGCGCCAGCAGCCAAGACCTGGGACAGGTCATGAACACTGAAGCTTTCTTT
V: TRBV4-1
size: .
J: TRBJ1-1
D: TRBD1

CDR3: CASTSQGNYGYTF
DNA: TGTGCCAGTACCTCACAGGGAAACTATGGCTACACCTTC
V: TRBV19
size: .
J: TRBJ1-2
D: .

CDR3: CASSASLVSGANVLTF
DNA: TGTGCCAGCAGTGCCTCGCTAGTCTCTGGGGCCAACGTCCTGACTTTC
V: TRBV6-1
size: few
J: TRBJ2-6
D: .

CDR3: CASSTPQDPYNEQFF
DNA: TGCGCCAGCAGCACCCCACAGGACCCCTACAATGAGCAGTTCTTC
V: TRBV5-1
size: .
J: TRBJ2-1
D: .

CDR3: CASSVDLPAHEQFF
DNA: TGTGCCAGCAGTGTTGACTTGCCCGCCCATGAGCAGTTCTTC
V: TRBV6-4
size: .
J: TRBJ2-1
D: .

CDR3: CASSKGESRQGSYGYTF
DNA: TGTGCCAGCAGCAAAGGGGAAAGCCGACAGGGGTCCTATGGCTACACCTTC
V: TRBV21-1
size: once
J: TRBJ1-2
D: .

CDR3: CASSLVTGDYTGELFF
DNA: TGTGCCAGCAGCTTAGTTACAGGGGACTACACCGGGGAGCTGTTTTTT
V: TRBV7-8
size: .
J: TRBJ2-2
D: .

CDR3: CASSVVGDRTDTQYF
DNA: TGTGCCAGCAGCGTAGTGGGGGACCGCACAGATACGCAGTATTTT
V: TRBV9
size: .
J: TRBJ2-3
D: .

CDR3: CASSVDAAGQETQYF
DNA: TGTGCCAGCAGCGTAGACGCGGCAGGACAAGAGACCCAGTACTTC
V: TRBV9
size: .
J: TRBJ2-5
D: .

CDR3: CASSDGAGAGDTQYF
DNA: TGTGCCAGCAGTGACGGGGCGGGGGCAGGCGATACGCAGTATTTT
V: TRBV6-4
size: .
J: TRBJ2-3
D: .

CDR3: CASSWWGGLARLVDEQFF
DNA: TGTGCCAGCAGCTGGTGGGGAGGACTAGCGAGGCTTGTGGATGAGCAGTTCTTC
V: TRBV5-8
size: .
J: TRBJ2-1
D: TRBD2

CDR3: CASSRDNYGYTF
DNA: TGTGCCAGCTCGCGAGATAACTATGGCTACACCTTC
V: TRBV18
size: few
J: TRBJ1-2
D: .

CDR3: CASSLGTGHRSYEQYF
DNA: TGTGCCAGCAGCTTAGGGACCGGACATCGCTCCTACGAGCAGTACTTC
V: TRBV7-9
size: .
J: TRBJ2-7
D: .

CDR3: CASRGGLAGMETQYF
DNA: TGTGCCAGCAGAGGGGGACTAGCGGGCATGGAGACCCAGTACTTC
V: TRBV6-5
size: .
J: TRBJ2-5
D: TRBD2

CDR3: CASSIDDELASTGELFF
DNA: TGTGCCAGTAGTATAGATGATGAGCTAGCGAGCACCGGGGAGCTGTTTTTT
V: TRBV19
size: .
J: TRBJ2-2
D: .

CDR3: CASSVAGGAQTEAFF
DNA: TGTGCCAGCAGCGTAGCTGGGGGTGCCCAAACTGAAGCTTTCTTT
V: TRBV9
size: few
J: TRBJ1-1
D: .

CDR3: CASRDSYEQYF
DNA: TGTGCCAGCAGGGACTCCTACGAGCAGTACTTC
V: TRBV28
size: once
J: TRBJ2-7
D: .

CDR3: CASSLSSGSEGMTQYF
DNA: TGTGCCAGTAGTTTAAGTAGCGGGAGCGAGGGGATGACCCAGTACTTC
V: TRBV19
size: .
J: TRBJ2-5
D: TRBD2

CDR3: CASSLEGLYTDTQYF
DNA: TGTGCCAGCAGCTTAGAGGGCTTATACACAGATACGCAGTATTTT
V: TRBV5-6
size: .
J: TRBJ2-3
D: .

CDR3: CASSPRAPDSTDTQYF
DNA: TGTGCCAGCAGTCCCCGGGCCCCCGATAGCACAGATACGCAGTATTTT
V: TRBV27
size: .
J: TRBJ2-3
D: .

CDR3: CSVWVSGANVLTF
DNA: TGCAGCGTCTGGGTCTCTGGGGCCAACGTCCTGACTTTC
V: TRBV29-1
size: .
J: TRBJ2-6
D: .

CDR3: CACRGRADTGELFF
DNA: TGTGCCTGTAGGGGGCGAGCCGACACCGGGGAGCTGTTTTTT
V: TRBV6-7
size: few
J: TRBJ2-2
D: TRBD1

CDR3: CASEQREVGYNEQFF
DNA: TGTGCCAGCGAACAGCGGGAGGTGGGCTACAATGAGCAGTTCTTC
V: TRBV6-6
size: .
J: TRBJ2-1
D: TRBD2

CDR3: CASSLGREQFF
DNA: TGTGCCAGCAGCTTAGGTCGCGAGCAGTTCTTC
V: TRBV7-2
size: .
J: TRBJ2-1
D: .

CDR3: CASSGTLAGAQETQYF
DNA: TGTGCCAGCAGCGGAACTCTAGCGGGAGCACAAGAGACCCAGTACTTC
V: TRBV7-6
size: .
J: TRBJ2-5
D: TRBD2

CDR3: CASSLGSYGYTF
DNA: TGTGCCAGCAGCTTAGGCAGCTATGGCTACACCTTC
V: TRBV7-9
size: .
J: TRBJ1-2
D: .

CDR3: CASSLAVTGGPDTQYF
DNA: TGCGCCAGCAGCTTGGCCGTAACGGGAGGGCCAGATACGCAGTATTTT
V: TRBV5-1
size: .
J: TRBJ2-3
D: TRBD2

CDR3: CASSSRTGLRNQPQHF
DNA: TGTGCCAGCAGTTCCAGGACAGGGCTTCGCAATCAGCCCCAGCATTTT
V: TRBV28
size: .
J: TRBJ1-5
D: TRBD1

CDR3: CASSPDRGTNYGYTF
DNA: TGTGCCAGCTCACCGGACCGTGGAACTAACTATGGCTACACCTTC
V: TRBV18
size: .
J: TRBJ1-2
D: .

CDR3: CASSTDRVEEKLFF
DNA: TGCGCCAGCAGTACAGACAGGGTAGAAGAAAAACTGTTTTTT
V: TRBV5-1
size: .
J: TRBJ1-4
D: TRBD1

CDR3: CASTLAGGSSYEQYF
DNA: TGTGCCAGCACGTTAGCGGGAGGCTCCTCCTACGAGCAGTACTTC
V: TRBV13
size: .
J: TRBJ2-7
D: TRBD2

CDR3: CAIQGEAGGELFF
DNA: TGTGCCATTCAGGGGGAGGCTGGCGGGGAGCTGTTTTTT
V: TRBV6-1
size: .
J: TRBJ2-2
D: .

CDR3: CASSSGLLTNTGELFF
DNA: TGTGCCAGCAGTTCGGGACTACTGACGAACACCGGGGAGCTGTTTTTT
V: TRBV6-5
size: .
J: TRBJ2-2
D: TRBD2

CDR3: CASSIGFSYEQYF
DNA: TGTGCCAGTAGTATTGGCTTCTCCTACGAGCAGTACTTC
V: TRBV19
size: .
J: TRBJ2-7
D: .

CDR3: CASSPEGFGEETQYF
DNA: TGTGCCAGCAGCCCCGAGGGGTTCGGAGAAGAGACCCAGTACTTC
V: TRBV13
size: .
J: TRBJ2-5
D: .

CDR3: CASGTGLGSYNEQFF
DNA: TGTGCTAGTGGTACAGGACTGGGTTCCTACAATGAGCAGTTCTTC
V: TRBV12-5
size: .
J: TRBJ2-1
D: .

CDR3: CASGFLTSGSDEQFF
DNA: TGTGCTAGTGGTTTTTTGACTAGCGGGAGTGATGAGCAGTTCTTC
V: TRBV12-5
size: .
J: TRBJ2-1
D: TRBD2

CDR3: CASSYRDNTYEQYF
DNA: TGTGCCAGCAGCTATCGGGACAACACCTACGAGCAGTACTTC
V: TRBV5-6
size: once
J: TRBJ2-7
D: .